The 26 T cell receptor delta chains presented below share a single source sample, sequenced in a study of gamma-delta chains in newborns, infants, children. TCRdb used CATT to re-call clones from the reads. The repertoire consists of 6,500 to 9,000 delta-chain clones, with over 1.5% occurring once and the leading ten covering 8% to 9.5%. The sequenced material came from blood. All receptors derive from a child who was a newborn, infant or young child, either healthy, febrile or measles-vaccinated (not recorded which).

With regard to this clone: The protein TCRdb gives is from a much larger clone and does not agree with this DNA's translation at residue 12, likely a read error; the protein shown here comes from the DNA. This chain uses TRDV1 with TRDJ1; possibly TRDD3 for D (5 bases). V was clipped by 6 bases and J by 0 bases, with 26 bases between them. Germline assignment: CDR1 TSWWSYY and CDR2 QGS. The CDR3 contains 19 residues. The DNA of the CDR3 is TGTGCTCTTGGTTGTAATGGGTTACGTCTGGGAGGGTACACCGATAAACTCATCTTT. It encodes CALGCNGLRLGGYTDKLIF.

Turning to this clone: This DNA's translation differs at residue 10 from TCRdb's protein, which comes from a much larger clone; a read error is likely, and the protein shown is translated from the DNA. The V and J genes are TRDV2 and TRDJ1; 7 bases are a match to TRDD3. CDR3 length: 17 amino acids. Germline CDR1 and CDR2: GEAIGNYY and EKD. The V and J ends lost 2 bases and 0 bases, in that order; junction bases with no gene match: 11. CDR3 nucleotide sequence: TGTGCCTGTGACAAGCGGTGGGGGAGGGCGTACACCGATAAACTCATCTTT. This gives the protein CACDKRWGRAYTDKLIF.

This clone occurred a few times. The protein recorded in TCRdb matches a much larger clone and deviates from this DNA's translation at residue 6, suggesting a read error; the protein here is obtained by translating the DNA. The gene calls are TRDV2 and TRDJ3, with D unresolved. Trimming shortened V by 3 bases and J by 0 bases, and 8 bases separated the two germline ends. The CDR3 covers 16 residues. Germline CDR1 GEAIGNYY, CDR2 EKD. DNA for the CDR3: TGTGCCTGTGACTGGAGGAGCTCCTGGGACACCCGACAGATGTTTTTC. Translation gives CACDWRSSWDTRQMFF.

Worth noting for this clone: The protein given by TCRdb reflects a much larger clone and differs at residue 8 from this DNA's translation, likely from a read error; the protein shown is the DNA's translation. The chain couples TRDV1 to TRDJ1; D might be TRDD3 (5 bases). Trimming removed 1 base from V and 0 bases from J, with 12 bases in between. There are 16 residues in the CDR3. Germline CDR1 and CDR2: TSWWSYY and QGS. CDR3 DNA: TGTGCTCTTGGGGAACGATGGGGTACTTACACCGATAAACTCATCTTT. This translates into CALGERWGTYTDKLIF.

On this clone: TCRdb assigns this DNA the protein of a much larger clone, which departs from its translation at residue 6; this likely reflects a read error, and the protein shown comes from translating the DNA. The chain uses TRDV2 and TRDJ3, with D perhaps matching TRDD3 (5 bases). V was trimmed by 5 bases and J by 2 bases, leaving 6 bases between them. Germline lookup yields CDR1 GEAIGNYY and CDR2 EKD. This CDR3 is 14 amino acids long. The CDR3 DNA follows: TGTGCCTGTGGGGGACCCTGGGACACCCGACAGATGTTTTTC. Its translation is CACGGPWDTRQMFF.

The table lists this clone with a few counts. For this DNA, TCRdb reports the protein of a much larger clone, which diverges at residue 16, most likely from a read error; the protein presented here is translated directly from the DNA. This sequence joins TRDV2 and TRDJ3; 10 nucleotides line up with TRDD3. The germline CDR1 and CDR2 sequences are GEAIGNYY and EKD. This CDR3 has 18 amino acids. The CDR3, as DNA: TGTGCCTGTGACACTGGGGGATACATATCCTGGGACACCCGACAGACGTTTTTC. Residues: CACDTGGYISWDTRQTFF.

This clone is medium-sized. The sample holds other DNA sequences that translate to the same CDR3. This rearrangement joins TRAV29/DV5 to TRDJ1, with a tentative D call TRDD3 (5 bases). V shed 0 bases and J shed 7 bases, with 19 bases lying between them. The germline CDR1 and CDR2 sequences are NSMFDY and ISSIKDK. The CDR3 sequence is 15 residues long. This CDR3 is CAASEKNLGSGKLIF. The CDR3 DNA sequence: TGTGCAGCAAGCGAAAAGAATCTGGGTAGTGGTAAACTCATCTTT.

About this clone itself: This may be a read error: a much more frequent sequence differs by one nucleotide. Other DNA sequences from this sample encode an identical CDR3 as well. DNA for the CDR3: TGTGCTCTTGGGGCCGGAGGATATGCGATACGCGCGGTCTACACCGATAAACTCATCTTT. Its translation: CALGAGGYAIRAVYTDKLIF. The chain uses TRDV1 and TRDJ1, with a weak D call TRDD3 (6 bases). V lost 4 bases to trimming and J lost 0 bases, with 27 bases between them. The CDR3 spans 20 residues. CDR1 is TSWWSYY, CDR2 QGS, per germline.

In its sample, this clone was seen a few times. For this DNA, TCRdb reports the protein of a much larger clone, which diverges at residue 11, most likely from a read error; the protein presented here is translated directly from the DNA. This chain uses TRDV3 with TRDJ1, with 11 bases identical to TRDD3. CDR1 is TVYSNPD and CDR2 is GDNSRS in the germline V gene (reference sequence). There are 18 residues in the CDR3. J lost 2 bases, V lost 3 bases, and 17 bases had no gene match. CDR3 sequence: CAFRVSDWGIVRTDKLIF. The CDR3 DNA is TGTGCCTTCCGAGTAAGCGACTGGGGGATAGTAAGGACCGATAAACTCATCTTT.

A note on this clone: The protein TCRdb gives is from a much larger clone and does not agree with this DNA's translation at residue 10, likely a read error; the protein shown here comes from the DNA. The rearrangement joins TRDV1 to TRDJ1; no firm D call. This CDR3 spans 17 amino acids. Germline V gene data show CDR1 as TSWWSYY and CDR2 as QGS. Trimming left V 3 bases short and J 4 bases short, with 21 bases between. The CDR3 DNA follows: TGTGCTCTTGGGGATGGACCCCCGTACCTCCAGGACGATAAACTCATCTTT. Translated: CALGDGPPYLQDDKLIF.

Comments on this clone: The protein given by TCRdb reflects a much larger clone and differs at residue 3 from this DNA's translation, likely from a read error; the protein shown is the DNA's translation. The chain has TRDV2 and TRDJ2, with 9 bases identical to TRDD3. CDR1 and CDR2 (germline): GEAIGNYY, EKD. The CDR3 contains 20 residues. CDR3 in amino acids: CAFDPLIPTGGRALTAQLFF. As DNA, the CDR3 is TGTGCCTTTGACCCCTTGATTCCTACTGGGGGACGCGCTTTGACAGCACAACTCTTCTTT.

Only a few counts were recorded for this clone. The gene calls are TRDV1 and TRDJ1, with D perhaps matching TRDD3 (8 bases). This CDR3 contains 22 residues. The V end was cut by 3 bases, the J end by 0 bases, with 32 bases between. The germline CDR1 and CDR2 sequences are TSWWSYY and QGS. The CDR3: CALGDLTAFLRLGGPNTDKLIF. CDR3 in DNA: TGTGCTCTTGGGGACCTAACGGCCTTCCTTAGACTGGGGGGTCCAAACACCGATAAACTCATCTTT.

This chain uses TRDV1 with TRDJ1; 8 bases fit TRDD3. Since TCRdb gives no J gene, matching the DNA to germline was used here to assign it. This CDR3 is built from 18 residues. V lost 2 bases to trimming and J lost 2 bases; unmatched junction nucleotides: 13. Looked up from germline, CDR1 is TSWWSYY and CDR2 is QGS. In nucleotides, the CDR3 is TGTGCTCTTGGGGAATCCGGGCCCTTACTGGGGGGAACCGATAAACTCATCTTT. This translates into CALGESGPLLGGTDKLIF.

Relative to its sample, this clone is medium-sized (0.01 to 0.1%). Additional DNA sequences in this sample encode the identical CDR3. The V gene is TRDV1, the J gene TRDJ1; D gene ambiguous. The V end lost 2 bases, the J end lost 7 bases, and 20 bases lay between the germline ends. The V gene's germline CDR1 is TSWWSYY and CDR2 QGS. This CDR3 is built from 16 residues. The chain's CDR3 is CALGEYPLGRRAKLIF. The CDR3 coding sequence is TGTGCTCTTGGGGAATACCCCCTCGGGAGACGCGCTAAACTCATCTTT.

Concerning this clone itself: This could be a read error, since a much larger clone is one nucleotide away. The sample carries other DNA sequences with the same CDR3. CDR3 coding DNA: TGTGCTCTTGGGGAGCCTTCCTACGTTACTGGGGGATACTCCGATAAACTCATCTTT. It translates to CALGEPSYVTGGYSDKLIF. The chain recombines TRDV1 with TRDJ1; TRDD3 matches 12 bases. The CDR3 length is 19 residues. V dropped 3 bases and J dropped 3; count of bases not matched to a gene: 14. Germline CDR1 is TSWWSYY and CDR2 is QGS.

In its sample, this clone is medium-sized. The same CDR3 is also encoded by other DNA sequences in this sample. The chain uses TRDV1 and TRDJ1, with a tentative D call TRDD2 (7 bases). V was cut by 0 bases and J by 4 bases, with 21 bases left in between. This CDR3 has 18 residues. Germline CDR1 TSWWSYY, CDR2 QGS. The CDR3 bases are TGTGCTCTTGGGGAACTTTTCCTACGGGGCGATACGAACGATAAACTCATCTTT. It is translated as CALGELFLRGDTNDKLIF.

The chain links TRDV1 to TRDJ3, with 7 bases matching TRDD3. CDR1 and CDR2 (germline): TSWWSYY, QGS. This CDR3 spans 25 amino acids. Losses at the gene ends were 4 bases for V and 0 bases for J; bases not matched to a gene: 27. The CDR3, as DNA: TGTGCTCTTGGGGGCAGCCTGAGACTACGCGAGGCTGGGGGCCTAAGCTCCTGGGACACCCGACAGATGTTTTTC. Residues: CALGGSLRLREAGGLSSWDTRQMFF.

This clone is judged medium-sized. The chain has TRDV1 and TRDJ1; 9 bases are shared with TRDD2. CDR1 and CDR2 (germline): TSWWSYY, QGS. This CDR3 region has 16 residues. V shed 9 bases, J shed 0 bases, and the junction held 11 bases outside the gene matches. CDR3 nucleotide sequence: TGTGCTCTCCTCCTTCCTACGGGGTTATACACCGATAAACTCATCTTT. It yields the protein CALLLPTGLYTDKLIF.

This clone is deemed medium-sized. CDR3 nucleotides: TGTGCTCTTGGGGAACTAGTATATTGGTCTGGGGGAAACACCGATAAACTCATCTTT. Protein: CALGELVYWSGGNTDKLIF. The chain links TRDV1 to TRDJ1, with 8 nucleotides matching TRDD3. V lost 0 bases to trimming and J lost 0 bases; unmatched junction nucleotides: 12. Germline V gene sequence: CDR1 TSWWSYY, CDR2 QGS. The CDR3 is 19 amino acids.

The assigned J gene is TRDJ1, but the V gene is uncalled; the table calls TRDD3, which could not be checked here. The CDR3 has 25 residues. The CDR3 sequence: CALGGLKCARGGGRRDPRAADKLIF. As DNA, the CDR3 is TGTGCTCTTGGGGGACTAAAGTGCGCCCGGGGTGGGGGACGCAGGGACCCTCGGGCCGCCGATAAACTCATCTTT.

This clone was counted between two and nine times. This DNA's translation and the protein TCRdb lists, from a much larger clone, do not match at residue 9, likely due to a read error; the protein shown is translated from the DNA. This chain connects TRDV2 to TRDJ3, with TRDD3 identical over 7 bases. V gave up 0 bases and J gave up 2 bases; unmatched junction bases: 6. The germline CDR1 and CDR2 sequences are GEAIGNYY and EKD. CDR3 length equals 18 residues. The CDR3 loop is CACDTVLGYTWDTRQMFF. The CDR3 DNA sequence: TGTGCCTGTGACACCGTACTGGGGTATACCTGGGACACCCGACAGATGTTTTTC.

This clone was seen only a few times. At residue 10, TCRdb's protein is not the same as the translated DNA, so the protein here was read from the DNA. The rearrangement joins TRDV1 to TRDJ1; no firm D call. CDR1 and CDR2 from the germline V gene are TSWWSYY and QGS. Trimming stripped 5 bases from V and 4 bases from J, with 20 bases between. This CDR3 has 16 residues. CDR3 bases: TGTGCTCTTGGGACTCTACGACTACGCGCTATCGATAAACTCATCTTT. As protein: CALGTLRLRAIDKLIF.

In its sample, this clone is medium-sized (0.01 to 0.1%). The junction does not match germline at one end; this may be a read error. This specimen includes other DNA sequences encoding the same CDR3. J is TRDJ1 and V is TRDV1; tentative D call: TRDD3 (6 bases). Germline V gene lookup returns CDR1 TSWWSYY and CDR2 QGS. The CDR3 has 16 residues. The chain's CDR3 is CALGYPGAKYTDKLIF. In DNA form, the CDR3 reads TGTGCTCTTGGGTATCCTGGGGCCAAGTACACCGATAAGCTCATCTTT.

This clone has only a few counts. The translation of this DNA and the TCRdb protein of a much larger clone differ at residue 5, probably owing to a read error; the protein shown here is translated from the DNA. The chain is built from TRDV1 and TRDJ1; D unresolved. Trimming cost V 4 bases and J 1 base, with 16 bases left between them. Germline values: CDR1 TSWWSYY, CDR2 QGS. The CDR3 totals 16 residues. The CDR3 loop is CALGGISTIATDKLIF. Here the CDR3 DNA reads TGTGCTCTTGGGGGAATTTCGACGATAGCCACCGATAAACTCATCTTT.

On this clone itself: It may be a read error: a sequence one base away is much more abundant. V and J are TRDV1 and TRDJ1; D could derive from TRDD2 or TRDD3 (9 bases each). Germline V gene lookup returns CDR1 TSWWSYY and CDR2 QGS. The CDR3 totals 21 residues. Trimming removed 5 bases from V and 0 bases from J, with 31 bases in between. Written as DNA, the CDR3 is TGTGCTCTTGGGTACCTTCCTACGTGTGACTGGGGGAGGTGTAACACCGATAAACTCATCTTT. As protein: CALGYLPTCDWGRCNTDKLIF.

Concerning this clone itself: This may come from a read error, since a much larger clone is one base off. This sample also contains other DNA sequences that code for the same CDR3. This CDR3 is CACDRTGGPSSWDTRQMFF. The DNA of the CDR3 is TGTGCCTGTGACAGAACTGGGGGCCCTAGCTCCTGGGACACCCGACAGATGTTTTTC. The chain employs TRDV2 and TRDJ3; 8 nucleotides line up with TRDD3. Losses at the gene ends were 2 bases for V and 0 bases for J; bases not matched to a gene: 8. Germline loops: CDR1 GEAIGNYY, CDR2 EKD. The CDR3 runs 19 residues.